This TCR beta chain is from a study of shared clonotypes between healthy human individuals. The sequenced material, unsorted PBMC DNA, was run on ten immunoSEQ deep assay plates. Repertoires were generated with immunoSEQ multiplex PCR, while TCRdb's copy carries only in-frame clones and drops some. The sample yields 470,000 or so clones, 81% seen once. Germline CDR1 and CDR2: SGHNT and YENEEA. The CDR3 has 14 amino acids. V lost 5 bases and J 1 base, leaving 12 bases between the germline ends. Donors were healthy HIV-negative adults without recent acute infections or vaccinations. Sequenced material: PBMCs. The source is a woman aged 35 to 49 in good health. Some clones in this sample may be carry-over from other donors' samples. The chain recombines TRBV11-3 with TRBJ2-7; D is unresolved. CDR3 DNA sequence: TGTGCCAGCAGCCCTCACCGTCTTTCCTACGAGCAGTACTTC. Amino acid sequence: CASSPHRLSYEQYF.